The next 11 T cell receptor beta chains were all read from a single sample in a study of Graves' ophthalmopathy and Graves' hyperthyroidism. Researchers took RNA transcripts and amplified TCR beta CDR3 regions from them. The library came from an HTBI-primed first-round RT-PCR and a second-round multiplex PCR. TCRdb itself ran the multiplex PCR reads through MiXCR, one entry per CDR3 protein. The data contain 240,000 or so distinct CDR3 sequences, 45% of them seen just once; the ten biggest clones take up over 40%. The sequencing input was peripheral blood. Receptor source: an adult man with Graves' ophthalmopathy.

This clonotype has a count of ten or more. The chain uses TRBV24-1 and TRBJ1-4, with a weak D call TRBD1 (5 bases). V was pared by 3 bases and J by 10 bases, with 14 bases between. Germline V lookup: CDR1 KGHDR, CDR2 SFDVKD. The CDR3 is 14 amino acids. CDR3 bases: TGTGCCACCAGTGATCATAGTCAGGGAGGAAAACTGTTTTTT. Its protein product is CATSDHSQGGKLFF.

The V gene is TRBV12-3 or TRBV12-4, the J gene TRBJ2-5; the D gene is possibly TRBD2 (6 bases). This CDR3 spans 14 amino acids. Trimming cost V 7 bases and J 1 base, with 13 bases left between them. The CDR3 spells CASNTGVPQETQYF. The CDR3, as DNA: TGTGCCAGCAACACGGGAGTTCCCCAAGAGACCCAGTACTTC.

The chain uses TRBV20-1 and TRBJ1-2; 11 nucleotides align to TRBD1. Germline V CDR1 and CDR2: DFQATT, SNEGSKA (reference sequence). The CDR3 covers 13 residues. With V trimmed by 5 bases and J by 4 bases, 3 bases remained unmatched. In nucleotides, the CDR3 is TGCAGTGCTTGGACAGGGGGCGCCTATGGCTACACCTTC. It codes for CSAWTGGAYGYTF.

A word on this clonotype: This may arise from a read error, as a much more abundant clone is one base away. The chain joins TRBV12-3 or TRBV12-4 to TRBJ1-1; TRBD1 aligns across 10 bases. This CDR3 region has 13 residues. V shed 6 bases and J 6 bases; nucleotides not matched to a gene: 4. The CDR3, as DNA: TGTGCCAGCAGCACCGGACAGGGGGCTGAAGCTTTCTTT. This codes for CASSTGQGAEAFF.

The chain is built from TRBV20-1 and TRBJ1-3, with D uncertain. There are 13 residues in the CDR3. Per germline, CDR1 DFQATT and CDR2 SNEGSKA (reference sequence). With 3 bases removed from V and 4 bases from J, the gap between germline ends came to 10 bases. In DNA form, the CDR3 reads TGCAGTGCTAGTTACTTTCGGGGAAACACCATATATTTT. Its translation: CSASYFRGNTIYF.

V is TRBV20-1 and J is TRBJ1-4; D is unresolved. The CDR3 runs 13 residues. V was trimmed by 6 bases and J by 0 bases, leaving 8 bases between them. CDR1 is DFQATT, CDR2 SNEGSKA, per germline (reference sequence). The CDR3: CSASLATNEKLFF. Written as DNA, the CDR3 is TGCAGTGCCTCCCTTGCAACTAATGAAAAACTGTTTTTT.

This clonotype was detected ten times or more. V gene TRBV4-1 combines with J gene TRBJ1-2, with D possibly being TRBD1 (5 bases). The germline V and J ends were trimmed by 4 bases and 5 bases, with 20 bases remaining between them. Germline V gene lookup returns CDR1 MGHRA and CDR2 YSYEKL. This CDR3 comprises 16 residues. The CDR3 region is CASSPYTGGVRYGYTF. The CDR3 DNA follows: TGCGCCAGCAGCCCCTACACGGGGGGGGTAAGGTATGGCTACACCTTC.

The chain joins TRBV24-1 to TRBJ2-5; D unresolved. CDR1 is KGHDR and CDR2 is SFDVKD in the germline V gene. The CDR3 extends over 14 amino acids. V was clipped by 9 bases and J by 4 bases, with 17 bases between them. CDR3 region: CATGEEPLGETQYF. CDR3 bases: TGTGCCACCGGAGAGGAGCCCCTCGGAGAGACCCAGTACTTC.

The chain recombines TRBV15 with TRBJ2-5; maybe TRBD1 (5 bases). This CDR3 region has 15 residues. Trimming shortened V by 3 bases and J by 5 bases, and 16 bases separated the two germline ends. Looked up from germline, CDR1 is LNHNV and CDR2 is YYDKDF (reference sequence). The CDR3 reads CATSSLGEWVETQYF. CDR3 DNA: TGTGCCACCAGCAGCTTAGGGGAATGGGTCGAGACCCAGTACTTC.

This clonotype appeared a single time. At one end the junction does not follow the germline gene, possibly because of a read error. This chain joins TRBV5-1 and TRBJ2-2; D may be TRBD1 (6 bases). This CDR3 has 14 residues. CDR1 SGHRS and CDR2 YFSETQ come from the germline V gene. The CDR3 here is CASSLGQSYNEQFF. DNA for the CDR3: TGCGCCAGCAGCCTCGGACAGAGCTACAATGAGCAGTTTTTT.

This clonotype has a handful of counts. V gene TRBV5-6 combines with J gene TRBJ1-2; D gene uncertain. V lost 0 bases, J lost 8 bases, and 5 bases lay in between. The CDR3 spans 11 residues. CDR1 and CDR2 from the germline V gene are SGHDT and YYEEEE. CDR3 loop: CASSLGIGYTF. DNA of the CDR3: TGTGCCAGCAGCTTGGGGATCGGCTACACCTTC. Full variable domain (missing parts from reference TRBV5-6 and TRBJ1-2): DAGVTQSPTHLIKTRGQQVTLRCSPKSGHDTVSWYQQALGQGPQFIFQYYEEEERQRGNFPDRFSGHQFPNYSSELNVNALLLGDSALYLCASSLGIGYTFGSGTRLTVV.